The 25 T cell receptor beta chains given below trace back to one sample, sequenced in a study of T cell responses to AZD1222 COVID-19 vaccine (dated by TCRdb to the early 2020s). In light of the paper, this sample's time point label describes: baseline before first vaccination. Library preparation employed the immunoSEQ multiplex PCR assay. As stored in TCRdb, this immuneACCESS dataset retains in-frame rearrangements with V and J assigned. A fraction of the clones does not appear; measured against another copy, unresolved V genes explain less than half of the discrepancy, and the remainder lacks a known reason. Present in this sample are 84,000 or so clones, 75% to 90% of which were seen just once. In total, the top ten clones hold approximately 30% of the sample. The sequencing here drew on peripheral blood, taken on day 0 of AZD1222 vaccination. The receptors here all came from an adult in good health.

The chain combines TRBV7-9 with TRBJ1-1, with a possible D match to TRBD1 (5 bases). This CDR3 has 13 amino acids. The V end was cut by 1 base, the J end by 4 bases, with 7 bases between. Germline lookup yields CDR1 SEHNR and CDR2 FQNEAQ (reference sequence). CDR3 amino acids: CASSLVTGTEAFF. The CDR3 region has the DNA TGTGCCAGCAGCTTAGTAACAGGCACTGAAGCTTTCTTT.

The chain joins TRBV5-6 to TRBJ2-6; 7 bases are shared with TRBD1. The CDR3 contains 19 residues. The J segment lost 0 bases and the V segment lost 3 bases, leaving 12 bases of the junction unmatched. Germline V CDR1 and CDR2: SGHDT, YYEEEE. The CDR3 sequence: CASSSGPGRGSSGANVLTF. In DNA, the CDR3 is TGTGCCAGCAGCTCGGGCCCCGGCAGGGGGAGCTCTGGGGCCAACGTCCTGACTTTC.

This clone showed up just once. The CDR3 region is CASSVAGRGREKLFF. Here the CDR3 DNA reads TGTGCCAGCAGCGTAGCTGGGCGCGGACGAGAAAAACTGTTTTTT. This sequence joins TRBV9 and TRBJ1-4; D not certain. Trimming removed 0 bases from V and 8 bases from J, with 14 bases in between. The CDR3 consists of 15 residues. Germline V gives CDR1 SGDLS, CDR2 YYNGEE.

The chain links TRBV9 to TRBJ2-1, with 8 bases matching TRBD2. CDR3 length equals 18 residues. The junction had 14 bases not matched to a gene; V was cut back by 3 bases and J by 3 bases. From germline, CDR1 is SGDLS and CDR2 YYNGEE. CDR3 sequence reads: CASSADKTGLEYYNEQFF. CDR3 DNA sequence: TGTGCCAGCAGCGCAGATAAAACGGGACTAGAGTACTACAATGAGCAGTTCTTC.

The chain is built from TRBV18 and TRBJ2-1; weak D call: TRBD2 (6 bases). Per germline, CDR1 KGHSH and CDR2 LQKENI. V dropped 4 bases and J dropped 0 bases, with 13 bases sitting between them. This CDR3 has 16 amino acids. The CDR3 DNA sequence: TGTGCCAGCTCACAACTTAGCGGTAGCTCCTACAATGAGCAGTTCTTC. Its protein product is CASSQLSGSSYNEQFF. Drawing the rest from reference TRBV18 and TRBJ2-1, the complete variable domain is NAGVMQNPRHLVRRRGQEARLRCSPMKGHSHVYWYRQLPEEGLKFMVYLQKENIIDESGMPKERFSAEFPKEGPSILRIQQVVRGDSAAYFCASSQLSGSSYNEQFFGPGTRLTVL.

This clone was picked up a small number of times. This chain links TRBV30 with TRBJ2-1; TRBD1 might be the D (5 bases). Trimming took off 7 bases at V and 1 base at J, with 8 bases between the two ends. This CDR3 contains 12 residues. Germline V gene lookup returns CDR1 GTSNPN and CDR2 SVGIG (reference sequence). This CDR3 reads CAYDSSYNEQFF. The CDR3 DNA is TGTGCCTACGACAGTTCCTACAATGAGCAGTTCTTC.

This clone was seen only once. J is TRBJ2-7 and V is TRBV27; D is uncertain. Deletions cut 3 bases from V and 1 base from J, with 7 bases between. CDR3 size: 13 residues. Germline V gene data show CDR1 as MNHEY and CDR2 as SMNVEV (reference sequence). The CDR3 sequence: CASSFDRSYEQYF. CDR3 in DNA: TGTGCCAGCAGTTTCGACCGTTCCTACGAGCAGTACTTC.

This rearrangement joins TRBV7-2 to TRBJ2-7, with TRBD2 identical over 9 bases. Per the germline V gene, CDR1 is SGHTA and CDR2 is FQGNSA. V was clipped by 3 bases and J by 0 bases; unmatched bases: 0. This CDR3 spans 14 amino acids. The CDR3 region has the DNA TGTGCCAGCAGCTTTAGCGGGAGCTCCTACGAGCAGTACTTC. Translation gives CASSFSGSSYEQYF.

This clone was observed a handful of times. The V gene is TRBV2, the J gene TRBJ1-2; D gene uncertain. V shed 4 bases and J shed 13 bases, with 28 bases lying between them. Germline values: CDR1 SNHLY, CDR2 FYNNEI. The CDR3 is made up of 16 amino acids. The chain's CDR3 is CASSGVGGELKRVFTF. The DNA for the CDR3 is TGTGCCAGCAGTGGTGTTGGAGGAGAGTTGAAGCGAGTGTTCACCTTC.

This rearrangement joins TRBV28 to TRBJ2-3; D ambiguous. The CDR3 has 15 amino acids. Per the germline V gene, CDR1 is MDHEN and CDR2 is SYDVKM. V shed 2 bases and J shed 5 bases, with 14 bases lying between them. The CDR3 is CASSLRHPARDTQYF. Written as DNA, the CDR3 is TGTGCCAGCAGTTTAAGGCACCCCGCGAGAGATACGCAGTATTTT.

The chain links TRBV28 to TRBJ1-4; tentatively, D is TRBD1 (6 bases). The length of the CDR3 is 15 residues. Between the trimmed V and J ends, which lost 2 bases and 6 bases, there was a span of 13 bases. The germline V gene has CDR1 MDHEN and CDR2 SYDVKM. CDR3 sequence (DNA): TGTGCCAGCAGTTTAGGAGGGGGGGCTTATGAAAAACTGTTTTTT. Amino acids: CASSLGGGAYEKLFF.

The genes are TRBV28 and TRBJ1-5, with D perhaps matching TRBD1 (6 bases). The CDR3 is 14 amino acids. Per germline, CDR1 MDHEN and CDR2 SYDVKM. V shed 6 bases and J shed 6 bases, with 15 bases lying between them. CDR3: CASSLGQGTQPQHF. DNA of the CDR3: TGTGCCAGCAGCTTAGGGCAGGGGACTCAGCCCCAGCATTTT.

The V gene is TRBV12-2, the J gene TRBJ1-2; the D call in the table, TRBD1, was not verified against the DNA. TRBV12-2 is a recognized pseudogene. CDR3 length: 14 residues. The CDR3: CASRLGTGNYGYTF. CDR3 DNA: TGTGCAAGTCGCTTAGGGACAGGGAACTATGGCTACACCTTC.

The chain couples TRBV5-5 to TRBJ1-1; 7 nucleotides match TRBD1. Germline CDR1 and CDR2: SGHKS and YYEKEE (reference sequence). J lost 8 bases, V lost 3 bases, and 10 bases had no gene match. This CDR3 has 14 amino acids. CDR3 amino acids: CASSSLGQPWEAFF. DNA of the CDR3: TGTGCCAGCAGCTCTCTGGGACAGCCTTGGGAAGCTTTCTTT. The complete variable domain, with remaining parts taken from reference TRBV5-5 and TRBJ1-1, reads DAGVTQSPTHLIKTRGQQVTLRCSPISGHKSVSWYQQVLGQGPQFIFQYYEKEERGRGNFPDRFSARQFPNYSSELNVNALLLGDSALYLCASSSLGQPWEAFFGQGTRLTVV.

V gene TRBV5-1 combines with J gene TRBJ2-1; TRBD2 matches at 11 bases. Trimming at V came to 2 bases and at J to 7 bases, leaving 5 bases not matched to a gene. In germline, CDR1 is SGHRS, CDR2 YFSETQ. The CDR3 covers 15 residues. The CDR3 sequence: CASSFLAGGMNEQFF. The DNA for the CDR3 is TGCGCCAGCAGCTTTCTAGCGGGAGGTATGAATGAGCAGTTCTTC. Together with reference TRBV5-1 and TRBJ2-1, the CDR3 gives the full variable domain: KAGVTQTPRYLIKTRGQQVTLSCSPISGHRSVSWYQQTPGQGLQFLFEYFSETQRNKGNFPGRFSGRQFSNSRSEMNVSTLELGDSALYLCASSFLAGGMNEQFFGPGTRLTVL.

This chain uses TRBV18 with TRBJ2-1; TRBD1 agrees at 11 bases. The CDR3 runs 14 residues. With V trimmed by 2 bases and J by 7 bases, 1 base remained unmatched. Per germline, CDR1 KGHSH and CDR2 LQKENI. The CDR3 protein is CASSPGQGANEQFF. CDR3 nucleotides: TGTGCCAGCTCACCAGGACAGGGGGCTAATGAGCAGTTCTTC.

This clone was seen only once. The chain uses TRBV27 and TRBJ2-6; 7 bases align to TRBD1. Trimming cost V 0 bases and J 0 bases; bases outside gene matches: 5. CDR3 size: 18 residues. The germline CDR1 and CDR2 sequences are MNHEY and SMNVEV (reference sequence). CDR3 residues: CASSLSDRLPSGANVLTF. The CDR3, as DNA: TGTGCCAGCAGTTTATCGGACAGGTTACCCTCTGGGGCCAACGTCCTGACTTTC.

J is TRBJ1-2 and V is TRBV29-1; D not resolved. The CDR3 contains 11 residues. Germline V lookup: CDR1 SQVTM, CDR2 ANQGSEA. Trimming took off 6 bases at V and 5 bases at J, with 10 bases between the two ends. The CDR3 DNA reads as TGCAGCGTCGCTGAGTTTTATGGCTACACCTTC. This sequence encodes CSVAEFYGYTF.

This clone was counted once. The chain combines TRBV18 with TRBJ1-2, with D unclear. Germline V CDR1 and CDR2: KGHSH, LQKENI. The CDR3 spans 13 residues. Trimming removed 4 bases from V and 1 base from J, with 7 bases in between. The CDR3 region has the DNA TGTGCCAGCTCACAGTCCGTTAACTATGGCTACACCTTC. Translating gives CASSQSVNYGYTF. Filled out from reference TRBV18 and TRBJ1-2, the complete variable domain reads NAGVMQNPRHLVRRRGQEARLRCSPMKGHSHVYWYRQLPEEGLKFMVYLQKENIIDESGMPKERFSAEFPKEGPSILRIQQVVRGDSAAYFCASSQSVNYGYTFGSGTRLTVV.

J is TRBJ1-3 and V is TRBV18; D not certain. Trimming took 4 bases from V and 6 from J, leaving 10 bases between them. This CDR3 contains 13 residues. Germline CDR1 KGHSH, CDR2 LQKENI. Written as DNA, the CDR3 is TGTGCCAGCTCACGAGGGCAGGAAAACACCATATATTTT. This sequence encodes CASSRGQENTIYF. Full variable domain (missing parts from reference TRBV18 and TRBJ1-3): NAGVMQNPRHLVRRRGQEARLRCSPMKGHSHVYWYRQLPEEGLKFMVYLQKENIIDESGMPKERFSAEFPKEGPSILRIQQVVRGDSAAYFCASSRGQENTIYFGEGSWLTVV.

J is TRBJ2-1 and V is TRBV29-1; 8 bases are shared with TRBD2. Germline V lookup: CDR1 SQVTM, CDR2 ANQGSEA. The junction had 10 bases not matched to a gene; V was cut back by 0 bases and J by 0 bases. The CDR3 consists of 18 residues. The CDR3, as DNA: TGCAGCGTTGAAGAATTCGCGCTAGCGGGCCCCTCCTACAATGAGCAGTTCTTC. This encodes CSVEEFALAGPSYNEQFF.

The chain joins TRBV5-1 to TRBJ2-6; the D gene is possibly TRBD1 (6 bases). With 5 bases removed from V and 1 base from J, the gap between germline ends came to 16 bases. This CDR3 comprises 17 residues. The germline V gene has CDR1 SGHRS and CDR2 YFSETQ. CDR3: CASRWDTLTSGANVLTF. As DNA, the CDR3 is TGCGCCAGCAGGTGGGACACATTAACATCTGGGGCCAACGTCCTGACTTTC.

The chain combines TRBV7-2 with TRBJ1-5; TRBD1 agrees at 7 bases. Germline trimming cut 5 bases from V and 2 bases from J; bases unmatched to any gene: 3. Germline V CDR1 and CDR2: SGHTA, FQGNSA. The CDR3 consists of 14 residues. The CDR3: CASSTGTGNQPQHF. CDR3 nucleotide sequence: TGTGCCAGCAGCACCGGGACAGGCAATCAGCCCCAGCATTTT.

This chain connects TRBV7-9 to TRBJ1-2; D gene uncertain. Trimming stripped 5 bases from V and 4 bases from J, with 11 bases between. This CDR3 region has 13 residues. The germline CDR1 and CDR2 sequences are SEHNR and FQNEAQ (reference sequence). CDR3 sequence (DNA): TGTGCCAGCAGCCATGAGGGTAGCTATGGCTACACCTTC. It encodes CASSHEGSYGYTF.

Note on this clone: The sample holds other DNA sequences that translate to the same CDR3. The CDR3 is CASSPGGLEAFF. CDR3 bases: TGTGCCAGCAGCCCGGGGGGTTTAGAAGCTTTCTTT. This chain joins TRBV9 and TRBJ1-1, with D perhaps matching TRBD1 (5 bases). The CDR3 is 12 amino acids. Germline lookup yields CDR1 SGDLS and CDR2 YYNGEE. V was cut by 4 bases and J by 8 bases, with 12 bases left in between.